The entry below describes one T cell receptor (beta chain). The entry originates in a study of T cell repertoires in cytomegalovirus infection. Each CDR3 protein gets one entry after TCRdb re-called the reads with MiXCR. The repertoire holds roughly 250,000 distinct CDR3 sequences, with over 20% as singletons. V dropped 1 base and J dropped 0 bases, with 8 bases sitting between them. The germline V gene has CDR1 SGHKS and CDR2 YYEKEE (reference sequence). CDR3 size: 14 residues. This clonotype was sampled from a human donor in good health (CMV status not recorded). Some clones in this sample may be carry-over from other donors' samples. Sequenced input: CD8+ T cells from PBMCs. The chain uses TRBV5-5 and TRBJ2-7; maybe TRBD2 (5 bases). CDR3 protein: CASSLSGLSYEQYF. For the CDR3, the DNA is TGTGCCAGCAGCTTGTCAGGACTCTCCTACGAGCAGTACTTC. The full variable domain, rest sourced from reference TRBV5-5 and TRBJ2-7, is DAGVTQSPTHLIKTRGQQVTLRCSPISGHKSVSWYQQVLGQGPQFIFQYYEKEERGRGNFPDRFSARQFPNYSSELNVNALLLGDSALYLCASSLSGLSYEQYFGPGTRLTVT.